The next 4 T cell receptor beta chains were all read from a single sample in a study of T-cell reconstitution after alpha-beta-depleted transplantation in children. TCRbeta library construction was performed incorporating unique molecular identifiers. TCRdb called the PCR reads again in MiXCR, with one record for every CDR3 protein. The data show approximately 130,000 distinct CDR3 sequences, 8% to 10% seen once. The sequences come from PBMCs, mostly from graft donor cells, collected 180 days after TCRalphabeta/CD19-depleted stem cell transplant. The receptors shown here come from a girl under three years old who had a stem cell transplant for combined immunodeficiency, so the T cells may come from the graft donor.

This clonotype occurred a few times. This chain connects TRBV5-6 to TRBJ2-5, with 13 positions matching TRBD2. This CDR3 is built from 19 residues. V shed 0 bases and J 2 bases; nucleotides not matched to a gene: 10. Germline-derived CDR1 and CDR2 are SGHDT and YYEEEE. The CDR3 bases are TGTGCCAGCAGCTTGGGGGTGGGGACTAGCGGGAACGTACAAGAGACCCAGTACTTC. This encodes CASSLGVGTSGNVQETQYF. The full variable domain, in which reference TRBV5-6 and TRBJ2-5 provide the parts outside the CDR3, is DAGVTQSPTHLIKTRGQQVTLRCSPKSGHDTVSWYQQALGQGPQFIFQYYEEEERQRGNFPDRFSGHQFPNYSSELNVNALLLGDSALYLCASSLGVGTSGNVQETQYFGPGTRLLVL.

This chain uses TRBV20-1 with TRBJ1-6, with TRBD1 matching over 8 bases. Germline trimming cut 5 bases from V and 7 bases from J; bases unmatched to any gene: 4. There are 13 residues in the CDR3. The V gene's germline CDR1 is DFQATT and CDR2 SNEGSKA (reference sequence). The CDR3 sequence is CSASGTGNSPLHF. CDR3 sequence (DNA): TGCAGTGCTTCCGGGACAGGAAATTCACCCCTCCACTTT.

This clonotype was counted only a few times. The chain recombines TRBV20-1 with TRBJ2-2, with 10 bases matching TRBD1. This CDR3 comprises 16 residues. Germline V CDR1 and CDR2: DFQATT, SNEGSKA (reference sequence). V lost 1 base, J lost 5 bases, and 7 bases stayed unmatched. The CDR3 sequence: CSARVPGTGETGELFF. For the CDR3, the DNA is TGCAGTGCTAGAGTCCCCGGGACAGGGGAGACCGGGGAGCTGTTTTTT.

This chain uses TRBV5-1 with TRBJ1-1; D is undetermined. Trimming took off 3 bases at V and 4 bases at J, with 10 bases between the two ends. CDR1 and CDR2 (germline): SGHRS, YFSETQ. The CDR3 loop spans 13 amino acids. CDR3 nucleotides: TGCGCCAGCAGCTATACCGGGAGCACTGAAGCTTTCTTT. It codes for CASSYTGSTEAFF.